The subject of this entry is one T cell receptor (beta chain). This clone is classified as medium-sized (0.01 to 0.1%). Its antigen has not been determined. Within one base of it there is no much larger clone, and no base qualities were kept. The library was prepared using the immunoSEQ multiplex PCR assay. The multiplex PCR relied on a mix of 60 forward primers for TCR Vbeta segments and 13 reverse primers for TCR Jbeta segments. Amplification of the CDR3 region of rearranged TCR beta genes was performed with a multiplex PCR assay on genomic DNA. On the Illumina HiSeq System, the amplified TCR beta libraries were sequenced as 87-base-pair reads. On the study's bioinformatics: A later analysis tallied roughly 80 million unique TCR beta chains across the 666 repertoires, and some 10 million of those chains were shared by two or more donors. To remove PCR and sequencing errors, raw reads were error-corrected and collapsed into unique sequences using a nearest-neighbor algorithm that merged closely related sequences. CDR3 sequences were aligned to IMGT reference sequences to assign V, D and J gene segments. For a sequence to be retained, a match of at least six nucleotides to both a V gene segment and a J gene segment was required. Rearrangements were called productive when the CDR3 lacked stop codons and stayed in frame with V and J; all others were non-productive. Following IMGT convention, CDR3 was defined as the stretch from the second conserved V-encoded cysteine up to the conserved J-encoded phenylalanine. The earlier analysis of some 580 of the donors excluded any sequence lacking an unambiguous match to a single V gene segment. An earlier analysis of fewer than 750 of the donors classified V segments as functional when productive rearrangements were above 56.7% and as segregating when the standard deviation between donors was above 5%. A statistical classification framework was built for diagnosing cytomegalovirus status from the catalog of TCR beta chain sequences. V and J gene assignment, in a later analysis, came from comparing TCR nucleotide sequences with IMGT/GENE-DB human TR gene sequences. The TCRdist pipeline was used in a later analysis to assign CDR3 sequences and most-parsimonious VDJ recombination scenarios. In a later analysis, every TCR beta chain was defined by the combination of its CDR3 amino acid sequence and its V-gene family, and reads without a unique V-gene family were dropped. In a later analysis, 500 to 700 highly shared, low-generation-probability nucleotide sequences were removed to address suspected cross-contamination and a sequencing artifact. In a later analysis, a clonal expansion index for each public chain was calculated from normalized within-repertoire ranks of inferred template counts. A later analysis computed generation probabilities with a VDJ recombination model fitted to out-of-frame rearrangements, and checked the results against IGoR. In a later analysis, TCR-TCR, TCR-HLA and TCR-CMV co-occurrence was scored with hypergeometric tests, and a repertoire-size bias correction was applied to TCR pairs. To estimate false discovery rates, a later analysis permuted the HLA or CMV assignments 20 times. In a later analysis, co-occurring TCRs were grouped using DBSCAN, and TCRdist sequence similarity was added for clustering within HLA-allele-positive subsets. Repertoires with fewer than 30,000 or more than 120,000 public chains, plus five repertoires with anomalous nucleotide sharing, were excluded from co-occurrence clustering. TCRdb retrieved this table from immuneACCESS and kept in-frame rearrangements only. Not all clones are present; in checked studies, unresolved V genes account for under half, and no reason is known for the remainder. The V and J calls and clone size come from that table; D and trimming were worked out from the DNA. This sample holds roughly 90,000 clones; roughly 78% were observed only once. About 4.6% of the sample is held by the ten biggest clonotypes.

The cohort was made up of 666 healthy bone marrow donors. All cohort members were sampled while nominally healthy, although unrecorded immune exposures were likely present. The donor was CMV seropositive and was included in the group of approximately 300 seropositive cohort members. Each donor provided a peripheral blood sample, and peripheral blood mononuclear cells were used for TCR beta sequencing. Genomic DNA extraction from the blood cell samples was performed with the Qiagen DNeasy Blood Extraction Kit. Trimming costs V 3 bases and J 4 bases, and their ends lie 10 bases apart. The CDR3, from cysteine to phenylalanine, totals 15 residues. Only CDR3 DNA remains: 45 bases, in frame from the first base. As encoded in the germline V gene, CDR1 is MNHNS while CDR2 is SASEGT. The sample is drawn from a study of cytomegalovirus exposure and HLA in healthy donors (dated by TCRdb to about 2017). As for the study more broadly: An earlier analysis of some 620 of the donors reported about 300 Gb of sequence data and 100 million to 120 million unique TCR beta sequences obtained from approximately 180 million T cells. In addition to the first cohort of 650 to 750 subjects, a separate validation cohort of 130 or so different subjects was used. Of the approximately 370 genotyped donors, 75% to 85% were placed in the genetic ancestry cluster associated with self-reported Caucasian donors. An earlier analysis of fewer than 750 of the donors used high-throughput TCR beta sequencing to judge whether each TCR beta V gene segment behaved as functional or pseudogenic. Class I and class II HLA loci were covered by the typing at four-digit resolution. The study combined high-throughput TCR immunosequencing, statistical association of individual TCRs with disease status, and machine learning to predict cytomegalovirus infection status. Every repertoire in the discovery cohort had been generated on one and the same sequencing platform. About 310 gigabases of sequencing data and some 85 million unique TCR sequences were included in an early release covering roughly 700 HLA-typed donors. On average, about 240,000 unique TCR beta nucleotide sequences were sequenced per donor among 300 to 500 genotyped donors of the cohort, with 15% to 20% of those sequences being non-productive. Genome-wide SNP genotypes for about 55% of the roughly 670 donors were used in a later genetic analysis, which treated that subset as a discovery cohort. In the later analysis, no new phenotypic data were used to find candidate immune exposures; instead, reliance was placed on TCR beta sequences and their occurrence across donors. About five DR-DQ haplotypes were handled as single units for association and clustering because linkage in the cohort was strong. In a later analysis, previously published TCR beta repertoires from hundreds of donors were re-analyzed and high-resolution HLA genotyping was added so that TCR occurrence patterns could be studied. Donor age, sex, ethnicity and CMV serostatus were compiled together with the repertoire data. The study aimed to test whether signatures of past pathogen exposure could be identified by cataloging public T cell receptors. The number of donors typed differed by locus, with about 620-630 for A, B, C, DRB1 and DQB1, roughly 520 for DQA1, 606 for DPA1, and 450 to 480 for DPB1. The study profiled the T cell repertoires of about 640 subjects by immunosequencing and related them to cytomegalovirus serostatus. Study-wide conclusions, independent of this receptor: The earlier analysis of 450 to 700 of the donors excluded approximately 17 rarely observed V segments, including chromosome 9 orphons, because counts were too low. In a later analysis, about 16,000 TCR beta sequences were associated with specific HLA alleles at a false discovery rate of 0.05. For the cohort, immune exposure information was limited to CMV serostatus. Most CMV-associated TCR beta chains appeared to be HLA-restricted in a later analysis, and the HLA associations seemed to be driven largely by CMV exposure. In a later analysis, TCR association rates were found to vary across HLA loci, with the most associated TCRs seen for DRB1 alleles and the fewest for HLA-C alleles. Across donors, most TCR sequences were observed very rarely, whereas some public TCRs were present in many individuals. The classifier was reported to diagnose cytomegalovirus status with high specificity and sensitivity in both the original and validation cohorts. In a later analysis, several top co-occurrence clusters were reported to appear linked to parvovirus B19, influenza, CMV and Epstein-Barr virus. HLA typing was unavailable for some donors at each locus, so association tests used only the typed subset. Some IMGT-functional V segments, including TRBV6-2 and TRBV6-3, could not be distinguished by the 87-base-pair reads and were therefore excluded. In an earlier analysis of 450 to 750 of the donors, most TCR beta V segments appeared in productive rearrangements about 87% or about 30% of the time, broadly matching IMGT annotations. When HLA alleles, especially DR and DQ, strongly co-occurred, attributing TCR associations to individual alleles was difficult. A further reported finding was that TCR beta sequences accurately predicted the HLA-A and HLA-B alleles for most subjects in the first cohort. The study listed 150 to 200 TCR beta chains as associated with cytomegalovirus. In a later genetic analysis, fewer N-insertions in productive TCRs were reported among donors in an Asian-associated ancestry cluster than the approximately 670-donor mean. A group of highly shared sequence variants was considered likely to be a technical artifact of the sequencing pipeline. Correlated functional status among segregating V segments might be attributable to linkage disequilibrium, but an unknown experimental factor could not be ruled out. V-gene and J-gene trimming of TCR beta chains was associated with a missense DCLRE1C variant in a later genetic analysis, and the association was replicated in an independent cohort. In this cohort, only TCR beta chains were sequenced, and detectable features were limited by the absence of alpha or paired-chain data. In a later analysis, HLA-associated TCR beta chains showed more clonal expansion and lower generation probabilities than non-associated chains that were equally common. It was suggested by the authors that the approach could potentially be generalized to other disease states and immunological phenotypes. A few of the identified cytomegalovirus-associated TCR beta chains were confirmed in vitro to be specific for cytomegalovirus antigens. Roughly uniform sequencing depth across donors was assumed in presence/absence analyses, although this assumption may not hold.

The source is a woman in her thirties or forties in good health and CMV-seropositive. Source material: PBMCs. The V and J segments used are TRBV6-1 and TRBJ2-6; the D gene is perhaps TRBD2, from 5 matching bases. CDR3 sequence: CASSDRRPGANVLTF. The sequenced DNA: TGTGCCAGCAGTGATAGGAGGCCCGGGGCCAACGTCCTGACTTTC.